This entry describes one T cell receptor beta chain. This record belongs to a study of CD8+CD57+ T cells in acquired aplastic anemia. TCR beta VDJ and CDR3 profiles were obtained from a genomic DNA template. TCRdb analysed the reads with MiXCR anew, one entry per CDR3 protein. The sample gives 150,000 to 180,000 distinct CDR3 sequences, roughly half of which show up once; 10% to 15% is in the top ten. All sequencing subjects had displayed CD8+CD57+ cell expansion on flow cytometry. Patients uniformly had severe acquired aplastic anemia. Looked up from germline, CDR1 is LNHDA and CDR2 is SQIVND (reference sequence). The CDR3 contains 15 residues. V lost 5 bases to trimming and J lost 1 base, with 11 bases between them.

The chain uses TRBV19 and TRBJ2-2; TRBD1 might be the D (6 bases). This sequence was found in a human donor with aplastic anemia. Input material: sorted CD4+, CD8+, or CD8+CD57+ T cells (not recorded which) from PBMCs. The CDR3 spells CASSRQDLNTGELFF. The CDR3 coding sequence is TGTGCCAGTAGTCGACAGGACCTGAACACCGGGGAGCTGTTTTTT. Together with reference TRBV19 and TRBJ2-2, the CDR3 gives the full variable domain: DGGITQSPKYLFRKEGQNVTLSCEQNLNHDAMYWYRQDPGQGLRLIYYSQIVNDFQKGDIAEGYSVSREKKESFPLTVTSAQKNPTAFYLCASSRQDLNTGELFFGEGSRLTVL.